Following are 10 T cell receptor beta chains from one sample sequenced in a study of shared clonotypes between healthy human individuals. CD8 cells classed as naive were CD45RO-negative and positively selected for CCR7, excluding terminally differentiated effector memory CD45RA+ cells. The assay was immunoSEQ multiplex PCR, and TCRdb's table has in-frame clones only and misses some. The sample records about 700,000 clones, just over 90% being singletons. The material sequenced was naive CD8+ T cells sorted from blood. Receptors originate from a man aged 30 to 39 in good health.

The gene calls are TRBV4-1 and TRBJ2-3; 11 nucleotides agree with TRBD2. The CDR3 sequence is 16 residues long. The germline CDR1 and CDR2 sequences are MGHRA and YSYEKL. Trimming cost V 3 bases and J 2 bases; bases outside gene matches: 4. The CDR3 sequence is CASSQVGLAVTDTQYF. CDR3 in DNA: TGCGCCAGCAGCCAGGTGGGACTAGCGGTCACAGATACGCAGTATTTT.

This sequence joins TRBV7-9 and TRBJ2-7, with TRBD2 identical over 8 bases. The CDR3 runs to 14 residues. Per germline, CDR1 SEHNR and CDR2 FQNEAQ (reference sequence). V shed 5 bases and J 6 bases; nucleotides not matched to a gene: 9. The CDR3 DNA is TGTGCCAGCAGCCCCCGCGGGAGGTCTCCCGAGCAGTACTTC. Encoded protein: CASSPRGRSPEQYF.

The chain uses TRBV14 and TRBJ2-7, with no clear D. This CDR3 has 12 residues. V was clipped by 1 base and J by 4 bases, with 5 bases between them. Germline V lookup: CDR1 SGHDN, CDR2 FVKESK. The CDR3 DNA reads as TGTGCCAGCAGCCAAGCGTTGTACGAGCAGTACTTC. This encodes CASSQALYEQYF.

The chain recombines TRBV30 with TRBJ1-1; no clear D gene. CDR3 length: 13 residues. Trimming cost V 0 bases and J 1 base, with 6 bases left between them. CDR1 and CDR2 (germline): GTSNPN, SVGIG (reference sequence). The CDR3 region is CAWSVAWNTEAFF. DNA of the CDR3: TGTGCCTGGAGTGTAGCCTGGAACACTGAAGCTTTCTTT. Supplemented by reference TRBV30 and TRBJ1-1, the full variable domain reads SQTIHQWPATLVQPVGSPLSLECTVEGTSNPNLYWYRQAAGRGLQLLFYSVGIGQISSEVPQNLSASRPQDRQFILSSKKLLLSDSGFYLCAWSVAWNTEAFFGQGTRLTVV.

Details on this clone: Other DNA sequences in the same sample also yield this CDR3. CDR3 sequence: CASSVGGGTGNEQFF. In DNA form, the CDR3 reads TGTGCCAGCAGCGTAGGAGGGGGGACAGGGAACGAGCAGTTCTTC. This chain joins TRBV9 and TRBJ2-1, with TRBD1 matching over 9 bases. This CDR3 is 15 amino acids long. Germline lookup yields CDR1 SGDLS and CDR2 YYNGEE. With V trimmed by 0 bases and J by 10 bases, 8 bases remained unmatched. Using reference TRBV9 and TRBJ2-1 for the parts outside the CDR3, the full variable domain is DSGVTQTPKHLITATGQRVTLRCSPRSGDLSVYWYQQSLDQGLQFLIQYYNGEERAKGNILERFSAQQFPDLHSELNLSSLELGDSALYFCASSVGGGTGNEQFFGPGTRLTVL.

This clone was counted between two and nine times. CDR3 DNA sequence: TGTGCCAGCAGCGCTGGACCGGGACAGACCGCCTACGAGCAGTACTTC. Residues: CASSAGPGQTAYEQYF. J is TRBJ2-7 and V is TRBV7-9; 7 bases line up with TRBD1. Germline-derived CDR1 and CDR2 are SEHNR and FQNEAQ (reference sequence). The CDR3 length is 16 residues. V was pared by 5 bases and J by 2 bases, with 12 bases of the junction left unmatched. The entire variable domain, with the rest obtained from reference TRBV7-9 and TRBJ2-7, is as follows: DTGVSQNPRHKITKRGQNVTFRCDPISEHNRLYWYRQTLGQGPEFLTYFQNEAQLEKSRLLSDRFSAERPKGSFSTLEIQRTEQGDSAMYLCASSAGPGQTAYEQYFGPGTRLTVT.

The chain uses TRBV14 and TRBJ1-2, with D possibly TRBD1 on 5 matching bases. Trimming removed 0 bases from V and 7 bases from J, with 18 bases in between. Germline lookup yields CDR1 SGHDN and CDR2 FVKESK. CDR3 length: 16 amino acids. The CDR3 protein is CASSQDEQQGVGGYTF. CDR3 DNA sequence: TGTGCCAGCAGCCAAGACGAGCAGCAGGGTGTGGGTGGCTACACCTTC. Variable domain in full (rest from reference TRBV14 and TRBJ1-2): EAGVTQFPSHSVIEKGQTVTLRCDPISGHDNLYWYRRVMGKEIKFLLHFVKESKQDESGMPNNRFLAERTGGTYSTLKVQPAELEDSGVYFCASSQDEQQGVGGYTFGSGTRLTVV.

The chain links TRBV29-1 to TRBJ1-1; no firm D call. The ends were cut back, 5 bases at V and 4 bases at J, with 8 bases in the middle. The length of the CDR3 is 11 residues. Germline V gene sequence: CDR1 SQVTM, CDR2 ANQGSEA. DNA of the CDR3: TGCAGCGTTAAGGAGGGCACTGAAGCTTTCTTT. Its translation is CSVKEGTEAFF.

This chain joins TRBV29-1 and TRBJ2-5; possibly TRBD1 for D (6 bases). Per germline, CDR1 SQVTM and CDR2 ANQGSEA. CDR3 length equals 19 residues. V lost 0 bases, J lost 4 bases, and 27 bases lay in between. CDR3 loop: CSVEDLIYGGEGDGETQYF. The DNA for the CDR3 is TGCAGCGTTGAAGATCTTATTTATGGGGGCGAGGGTGATGGAGAGACCCAGTACTTC.

Regarding this clone: The same CDR3 is also encoded by other DNA sequences in this sample. The chain couples TRBV6-5 to TRBJ2-3; D possibly corresponds to TRBD2 (6 bases). Germline V gene data show CDR1 as MNHEY and CDR2 as SVGAGI. Deletions cut 6 bases from V and 0 bases from J, with 10 bases between. The CDR3 is made up of 14 amino acids. In DNA, the CDR3 is TGTGCCAGCAGATCGGGGACTAGCACAGATACGCAGTATTTT. This codes for CASRSGTSTDTQYF.